This T cell receptor beta chain was profiled in a study of blood T cell repertoires in COVID-19. Study summary: COVID-19 samples collected from the United States, Italy and Spain covered acute and convalescent phases. Sources were T cells, B-cell-depleted T cells, or PBMCs; the material itself was cDNA or gDNA.

As originally analysed: Estimates of nucleated cell counts were drawn from the amplification of reference gene primers. The data were produced by immunoSEQ multiplex PCR, yet TCRdb's version contains in-frame clones alone and is incomplete. V and J calls and clone size are those listed in that table; D and trimming were worked out from the DNA. The sample shows tens of thousands of clones, 70% to 90% of them seen only once. Trimming cost V 5 bases and J 0 bases, with 14 bases left between them. The CDR3 runs to 14 residues. Germline CDR1 GTSNPN, CDR2 SVGIG (reference sequence). Material: peripheral blood. This TCR derives from a man in his 70s with active or convalescent COVID-19. The gene calls are TRBV30 and TRBJ2-7, with D perhaps TRBD2 (6 bases). CDR3 loop: CAWQEGHLSYEQYF. The DNA of the CDR3 is TGTGCCTGGCAGGAGGGGCATCTCTCCTACGAGCAGTACTTC.